Listed below are T cell receptor beta chains from one sample, sequenced in a study of blood T cell repertoires in COVID-19. Some clones are missing from TCRdb's copy, which holds only in-frame ones; the method was immunoSEQ multiplex PCR. The sample records approximately 41,000 clones, more than 75% being singletons. The specimen was peripheral blood. The receptors originated from a human donor in a cohort sampled during active COVID-19. CDR3s leave out the opening cysteine and the closing phenylalanine or tryptophan. D genes are given only for firm matches.

TRBV24-1	NA	ATSEPGVRTGELF
TRBV11-2	TRBD1	ASSLAGTGITDTQY
TRBV28	TRBD2	ARSSPGGGGGELF
TRBV24-1	NA	ATSDQGYEQY
TRBV14	NA	ASSPWTVSPLH
TRBV19	TRBD1	ASSLGQSLSNQPQH
TRBV4-1	TRBD2	ASSQERRGRAYEQY
TRBV30	TRBD1	AWSGPRTGFHEQY
TRBV24-1	NA	ATSDLQGHNYGYT
TRBV28	TRBD1	ASSLPGQGIYTEAF
TRBV28	NA	ASSFPGAGANYGYT
TRBV28	TRBD1	ASVKLGTGEGAPYEQY
TRBV28	TRBD1	ASNQQGEADTQY
TRBV4-1	NA	ASSQDPTLGGGETQY
TRBV6-4	NA	ASSRTSTDTQY
TRBV24-1	NA	ATSDTGDNTGELF
TRBV19	TRBD1	ASSIMGDRNIQY
TRBV6-6	TRBD1	ATTKGQGVLNTIY
TRBV3-1/TRBV3-2	NA	ASSQGQQLYEQY
TRBV15	TRBD1	ATSRDLQGSPLH
TRBV14	NA	ASSQDHRFNYGYT
TRBV19	NA	ASTYSSGAGSPLH
TRBV29-1	NA	SVLYYGYT
TRBV5-4	TRBD1	ASSTGEVGDNEQF
TRBV27	NA	ASNQRGAEAF
TRBV2	NA	ASRAPSSYEQY
TRBV7-2	TRBD2	ASSGRASGSGTYNEQF
TRBV6-6	TRBD1	ASTRPGQTISSYNEQF
TRBV6-4	TRBD2	ASSQESSGPQF
TRBV7-9	TRBD2	ASSFAGRGGFRGEQF
TRBV25-1	TRBD1	ASSEMDRGLDEQY
TRBV27	NA	ASSLYNEQF
TRBV25-1	NA	ASSSLARGYNEQF
TRBV14	TRBD2	ASSPQTSGGNNEQF
TRBV18	NA	ASSPPGDTEAF
TRBV30	TRBD2	AWSTTSGSLGDTQY
TRBV6-5	TRBD2	ASGTSLNEQF
TRBV27	NA	ASSPYRDSLYEQY
TRBV19	NA	ASSIPGIQETQY
TRBV6-1	NA	ASSEGEGSGDTEAF
TRBV5-1	NA	ASSLGGGEGAF
TRBV30	NA	AWAKGSKAQPQH
TRBV7-6	TRBD2	ASSLEIAGRYNEQF
TRBV10-3	TRBD2	AIQPRGTSGSAEQF
TRBV5-1	NA	ASSPILMAENYEQY
TRBV6-6	TRBD2	ASMGLAGDTQY
TRBV18	TRBD2	ASSPSTRLLAGLSSYNEQF
TRBV28	NA	ASSLLGNTDTQY